The T cell receptor beta chain described here comes from a study of T cells in Graves' hyperthyroidism and ophthalmopathy. Broader study findings: Separating ophthalmopathy from stable hyperthyroidism was achieved by a 13 V-J model.

Trimming shortened V by 3 bases and J by 0 bases, and 9 bases separated the two germline ends. CDR3 length: 14 residues. From germline, CDR1 is MDHEN and CDR2 SYDVKM. Amplified TCR beta CDR3 regions derived from RNA transcripts. TCR CDR3 regions were first amplified by RT-PCR with HTBI primers. Each CDR3 protein is one row after TCRdb ran MiXCR on the multiplex PCR reads. The sample shows about 640,000 distinct CDR3 sequences, more than 20% of them seen only once. As regards this clonotype: Its specificity is not known.

The clonotype was recovered from a man aged 30 to 39 with Graves' ophthalmopathy. The sequenced sample consisted of blood. This rearrangement joins TRBV28 to TRBJ2-7; D call uncertain. Here the CDR3 DNA reads TGTGCCAGCAGTTTCGACGGTAACTCCTACGAGCAGTACTTC. Residues: CASSFDGNSYEQYF.